This T cell receptor beta chain came from a study of T cells after yellow fever vaccination. About the research overall: Any fraction with a low cell number was prepared using SMART-Seq v4 Ultra Low Input.

UMIs and a universal primer site were added when TCR cDNA was made by 5'RACE template switching. Each CDR3 protein is one row after TCRdb ran MiXCR on the 5' RACE reads. The data hold some 400,000 distinct CDR3 sequences, with roughly a sixth observed a single time. Study results and caveats: Repertoires sorted by FACS could include abundant clonotypes that are contaminants from the bulk population. Post-booster repertoires contained most primary-vaccination clones again (roughly 95% CD4, around 88% CD8).

This clonotype was seen only a few times. Its cognate antigen is unknown. This TCR came from a man between 18 and 29 years old who received the YFV17D yellow fever vaccine. Sample: PBMCs, taken before the yellow fever booster vaccination.

The CDR3 DNA sequence: TGTGCCAGCAGTCCAACCGGGACAGGGGTCCACAATGAGCAGTTCTTC. It encodes CASSPTGTGVHNEQFF. This chain connects TRBV6-5 to TRBJ2-1, with 10 bases matching TRBD1. V shed 5 bases, J shed 5 bases, and the junction held 9 bases outside the gene matches. The CDR3 consists of 16 residues. The germline V gene has CDR1 MNHEY and CDR2 SVGAGI.